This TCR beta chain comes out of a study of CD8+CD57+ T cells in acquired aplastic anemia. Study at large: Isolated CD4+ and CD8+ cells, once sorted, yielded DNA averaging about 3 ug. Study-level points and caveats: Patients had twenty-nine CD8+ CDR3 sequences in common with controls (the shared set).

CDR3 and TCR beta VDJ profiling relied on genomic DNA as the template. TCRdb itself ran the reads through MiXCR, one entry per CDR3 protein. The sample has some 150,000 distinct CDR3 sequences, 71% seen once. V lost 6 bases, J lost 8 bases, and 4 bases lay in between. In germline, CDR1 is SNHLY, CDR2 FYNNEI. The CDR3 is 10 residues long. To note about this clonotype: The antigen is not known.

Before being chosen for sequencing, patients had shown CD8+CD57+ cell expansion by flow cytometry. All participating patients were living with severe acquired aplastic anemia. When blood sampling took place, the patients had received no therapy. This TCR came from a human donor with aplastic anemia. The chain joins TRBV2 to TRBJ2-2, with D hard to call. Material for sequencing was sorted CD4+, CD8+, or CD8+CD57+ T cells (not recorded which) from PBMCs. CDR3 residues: CASRGGELFF. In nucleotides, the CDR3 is TGTGCCAGCAGGGGGGGGGAGCTGTTTTTT.